The next 14 T cell receptor beta chains were all read from a single sample in a study of cytomegalovirus exposure and HLA in healthy donors. 60 Vbeta and 13 Jbeta primers were used in PCR. Assay: immunoSEQ multiplex PCR; the TCRdb copy retains only in-frame clones and omits some. The sample yields roughly 100,000 clones, of which the top ten take up 3% to 4%. Sequencing used PBMCs. The receptors come from a woman in her thirties in good health and CMV-seronegative.

The J gene is TRBJ1-1, the V gene TRBV23-1, with D perhaps matching TRBD1 (6 bases). TRBV23-1 is identified as an open reading frame with a role that is uncertain. The CDR3 is 14 amino acids. With 6 bases removed from V and 0 bases from J, the gap between germline ends came to 11 bases. The chain's CDR3 is CASSPDRVNTEAFF. DNA for the CDR3: TGCGCCAGCAGCCCGGACAGAGTGAACACTGAAGCTTTCTTT.

V usage is TRBV27 and J usage is TRBJ2-7; perhaps TRBD1 as D (5 bases). The CDR3 is made up of 15 amino acids. Per germline, CDR1 MNHEY and CDR2 SMNVEV (reference sequence). V was clipped by 5 bases and J by 1 base, with 15 bases between them. DNA of the CDR3: TGTGCCAGCAGTCTCGACCGGCAGGGATCCTACGAGCAGTACTTC. It yields the protein CASSLDRQGSYEQYF.

The V gene is TRBV4-2, the J gene TRBJ2-7; 11 bases line up with TRBD1. The trim removed 4 bases at V and 0 bases at J, leaving 8 bases unmatched. In germline, CDR1 is LGHNA, CDR2 YNFKEQ. The CDR3 totals 17 residues. The CDR3 DNA reads as TGTGCCAGCAGCCTATCGGACAGGGGGCGACTCTCCTACGAGCAGTACTTC. Translation gives CASSLSDRGRLSYEQYF.

Here the CDR3 reads CASSFRTGGFGDTQYF. CDR3 nucleotides: TGTGCCAGCAGTTTCCGGACAGGGGGCTTTGGGGATACGCAGTATTTT. The V call is TRBV28, the J call TRBJ2-3, with 11 bases aligning to TRBD1. Germline-derived CDR1 and CDR2 are MDHEN and SYDVKM. The CDR3 covers 16 residues. The V segment lost 3 bases and the J segment 6 bases; nucleotides outside the gene matches: 8. Filled out from reference TRBV28 and TRBJ2-3, the complete variable domain reads DVKVTQSSRYLVKRTGEKVFLECVQDMDHENMFWYRQDPGLGLRLIYFSYDVKMKEKGDIPEGYSVSREKKERFSLILESASTNQTSMYLCASSFRTGGFGDTQYFGPGTRLTVL.

The chain recombines TRBV19 with TRBJ2-3, with 7 bases identical to TRBD2. Germline loops: CDR1 LNHDA, CDR2 SQIVND (reference sequence). After removal of 2 bases from V and 2 bases from J, the junction contained 7 bases not matched to a gene. CDR3 size: 16 residues. DNA of the CDR3: TGTGCCAGTAGTATAAGGGCGGGAGACCTCACAGATACGCAGTATTTT. Amino acid sequence: CASSIRAGDLTDTQYF. Supplemented by reference TRBV19 and TRBJ2-3, the full variable domain reads DGGITQSPKYLFRKEGQNVTLSCEQNLNHDAMYWYRQDPGQGLRLIYYSQIVNDFQKGDIAEGYSVSREKKESFPLTVTSAQKNPTAFYLCASSIRAGDLTDTQYFGPGTRLTVL.

The gene calls are TRBV9 and TRBJ2-7, with TRBD2 identical over 9 bases. The CDR3 is 15 amino acids. J was trimmed by 2 bases and V by 2 bases; bases with no gene match: 5. The germline V gene has CDR1 SGDLS and CDR2 YYNGEE. The CDR3 DNA is TGTGCCAGCAGCGTGGGACTAGCAGATACCTACGAGCAGTACTTC. Translating gives CASSVGLADTYEQYF.

The chain joins TRBV25-1 to TRBJ1-6; D is unresolved. V lost 2 bases and J 7 bases, leaving 12 bases between the germline ends. This CDR3 has 15 residues. Germline V CDR1 and CDR2: MGHDK, SYGVNS. The CDR3 reads CASSEGRRNNSPLHF. The CDR3 DNA reads as TGTGCCAGCAGTGAAGGGAGACGGAACAATTCACCCCTCCACTTT.

This chain connects TRBV7-2 to TRBJ2-6, with D perhaps TRBD1 (5 bases). Germline V CDR1 and CDR2: SGHTA, FQGNSA. CDR3 length: 15 residues. V was clipped by 2 bases and J by 8 bases, with 13 bases between them. The CDR3: CASSLIYWGTNVLTF. The CDR3 DNA sequence: TGTGCCAGCAGCTTAATCTACTGGGGCACCAACGTCCTGACTTTC.

The J gene is TRBJ2-3, the V gene TRBV11-3; 15 positions agree with TRBD2. The trim removed 4 bases at V and 6 bases at J, leaving 2 bases unmatched. Germline CDR1 and CDR2: SGHNT and YENEEA. CDR3 length equals 15 residues. Here the CDR3 DNA reads TGTGCCAGCAGCTCCGGGACTAGCGGGAGGGATACGCAGTATTTT. Protein sequence: CASSSGTSGRDTQYF.

This sequence joins TRBV5-6 and TRBJ1-2; possible D gene TRBD1, 6 bases. The CDR3 has 15 amino acids. Trimming left V 4 bases short and J 7 bases short, with 20 bases between. Germline V gives CDR1 SGHDT, CDR2 YYEEEE. In DNA, the CDR3 is TGTGCCAGCAGCCCCCTGGGGGCTATCCAGAGTGGCTACACCTTC. Its protein is CASSPLGAIQSGYTF.

The J gene is TRBJ1-2, the V gene TRBV5-1, with a possible D match to TRBD1 (6 bases). CDR1 is SGHRS, CDR2 YFSETQ, per germline. Trimming cost V 2 bases and J 1 base, with 15 bases left between them. The CDR3 covers 16 residues. CDR3 sequence (DNA): TGCGCCAGCAGCTTATACCGGGACAACTTTAACTATGGCTACACCTTC. The encoded protein is CASSLYRDNFNYGYTF. The entire variable domain, with the rest obtained from reference TRBV5-1 and TRBJ1-2, is as follows: KAGVTQTPRYLIKTRGQQVTLSCSPISGHRSVSWYQQTPGQGLQFLFEYFSETQRNKGNFPGRFSGRQFSNSRSEMNVSTLELGDSALYLCASSLYRDNFNYGYTFGSGTRLTVV.

The chain is built from TRBV28 and TRBJ1-5; the D gene is possibly TRBD1 (5 bases). This CDR3 spans 15 amino acids. The ends were cut back, 7 bases at V and 7 bases at J, with 20 bases in the middle. CDR1 is MDHEN and CDR2 is SYDVKM in the germline V gene. CDR3 DNA sequence: TGTGCCAGCACCACTGGGGGGGGGACCTGGCAGCCCCAGCATTTT. Translating gives CASTTGGGTWQPQHF.

This chain joins TRBV28 and TRBJ1-3; the D is unclear. The CDR3 is 14 amino acids. Germline CDR1 is MDHEN and CDR2 is SYDVKM. Trimming cost V 8 bases and J 0 bases, with 11 bases left between them. The DNA of the CDR3 is TGTGCCAGCCTAACCTCCAACTCTGGAAACACCATATATTTT. This sequence encodes CASLTSNSGNTIYF.

The chain joins TRBV7-9 to TRBJ2-1, with TRBD1 matching over 10 bases. CDR1 is SEHNR, CDR2 FQNEAQ, per germline (reference sequence). The J segment lost 12 bases and the V segment lost 4 bases, leaving 6 bases of the junction unmatched. The CDR3 runs to 13 residues. The DNA of the CDR3 is TGTGCCAGCAGCTCAGACAGGGGGCGAGGGCAGTTCTTC. Protein sequence: CASSSDRGRGQFF.